Listed below are T cell receptor beta chains from one sample, sequenced in a study of T cells after yellow fever vaccination. TCRdb ran MiXCR on the 5' RACE reads and lists one entry per CDR3 protein. The data show about 350,000 distinct CDR3 sequences, with around 8.1% seen just once and approximately 18% held by the top ten. This specimen consisted of PBMCs, obtained approximately 47 days after the first yellow fever vaccination. The source of these receptors is a man aged 18 to 29 who received the YFV17D yellow fever vaccine. Each CDR3 is given without its conserved first and last residue. D genes are given only for firm matches.

TRBV5-4	-	ASSLEKETQY
TRBV20-1	-	SARGPQLDEQF
TRBV12-3/TRBV12-4	TRBD1	ASSSGQGNPGELF
TRBV5-1	-	ASSQRGVSTDTQY
TRBV11-2	TRBD1	ASSSGQDVYYGYT
TRBV6-6	-	ASTVSTDTQY
TRBV5-1	-	ASSLFGQTETQY
TRBV4-1	TRBD2	ASSRTSGGPLFEQF
TRBV20-1	-	SAREGGRNGYT
TRBV5-1	-	ASSLGEVTDTQY
TRBV12-3/TRBV12-4	TRBD1	ASSFDRGNQPQH
TRBV5-1	TRBD1	ASSYWTGLETQY
TRBV7-9	-	ASSLSVNLAQH
TRBV6-5	-	ASSYSIPGPAYEKLF
TRBV7-2	TRBD1	ASSPDREKGGYT
TRBV3-1	TRBD1	ASSLPGTAPETQY
TRBV28	-	ASSPRGPTDTQY
TRBV12-3/TRBV12-4	-	ASSFNSLRGYT
TRBV25-1	-	ASRAGLGTEAF
TRBV10-1	-	ASSDSAGTDTQY
TRBV20-1	TRBD1	SAGLAGGKTQY
TRBV5-1	TRBD1	ASSPGDSDQPQH
TRBV4-3	TRBD2	ASSTGQAGGRVTQY
TRBV7-3	TRBD1	ASSPPGQGAAGEQF
TRBV5-1	-	ASSLYRSYEQY
TRBV12-3/TRBV12-4	TRBD1	ASNRNRGNTGELF
TRBV5-1	-	ASSGVDLGEQF
TRBV9	-	ASAHGVSGANVLT
TRBV12-3/TRBV12-4	-	ASNDRGGGSQPQH
TRBV29-1	TRBD1	SVRGTGRNSPLH
TRBV9	-	ASSVRLVTDTQY
TRBV7-2	-	ASSPTGTPGSNQPQH
TRBV7-9	-	AIWWERNSGNTIY
TRBV7-6	-	ASSREQGANTGELF
TRBV7-2	-	ASSFGSGAGEQY
TRBV29-1	-	SVVNGTAKNIQY
TRBV5-1	-	ASSSHLIQETQY
TRBV21-1	-	ASSEADGYT
TRBV7-3	TRBD1	ASSSTGGGEPLH
TRBV5-1	TRBD1	ASTRDSYEQY
TRBV6-1	-	ASSGGGQPTASQY
TRBV7-9	-	ASSLGGTYGYT
TRBV27	TRBD1	ASTPGTAYGYT
TRBV10-3	TRBD1	AISVQAGGYNEQF
TRBV5-1	-	ASSFSGPSTDTQY
TRBV28	-	ASSFSGVNYGYT
TRBV6-4	-	ATSTGNTDTQY
TRBV7-9	TRBD1	ASSPRGQVTTDTQY
TRBV7-2	-	ASSLDGTRNEQF
TRBV10-3	-	AISVRGDAF
TRBV6-5	TRBD1	ASRQDRGRGYT
TRBV20-1	TRBD1	SARDARQGGHTEAF
TRBV20-1	TRBD1	SARGQGAGEQY
TRBV20-1	-	SARDPGTMNTEAF
TRBV7-9	-	ASSPSRFRTDTQY